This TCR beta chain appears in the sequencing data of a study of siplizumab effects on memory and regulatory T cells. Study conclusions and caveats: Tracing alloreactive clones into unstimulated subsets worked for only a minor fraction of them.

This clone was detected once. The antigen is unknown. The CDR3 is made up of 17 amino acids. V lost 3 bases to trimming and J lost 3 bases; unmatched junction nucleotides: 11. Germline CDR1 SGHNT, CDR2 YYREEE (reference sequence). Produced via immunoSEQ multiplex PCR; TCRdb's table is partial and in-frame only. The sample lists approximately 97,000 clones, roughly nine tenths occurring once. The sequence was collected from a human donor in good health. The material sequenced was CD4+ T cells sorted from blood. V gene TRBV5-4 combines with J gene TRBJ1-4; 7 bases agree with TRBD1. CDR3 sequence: CASSSKSLGTANEKLFF. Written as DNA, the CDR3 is TGTGCCAGCAGCTCGAAATCTCTCGGGACAGCTAATGAAAAACTGTTTTTT.